This T cell receptor (beta chain) was recorded in a study of blood T cell repertoires in COVID-19. Original processing methods: By means of reference gene primer amplification, nucleated cell counts were estimated. Profiling relied on immunoSEQ multiplex PCR, and the TCRdb table lists in-frame clones only, not all of them. V and J calls and clone size are as listed in that table; D and trimming were resolved from the DNA. In the table there are around 88,000 clones, around 81% of which are singletons. Between the trimmed V and J ends, which lost 5 bases and 0 bases, there was a span of 14 bases. This CDR3 region has 16 residues. Germline-derived CDR1 and CDR2 are MNHEY and SMNVEV (reference sequence).

The origin of this receptor is a man aged 45-65 years who had recovered from COVID-19. The V call is TRBV27, the J call TRBJ2-1; D is perhaps TRBD1 (5 bases). Sequencing was performed on peripheral blood. The CDR3, as DNA: TGTGCCAGCAGTCCCCTCCAGGGCAGCTCCTACAATGAGCAGTTCTTC. Encoded protein: CASSPLQGSSYNEQFF.